Below are 21 T cell receptor beta chains sequenced from a single sample in a study of T cell responses to AZD1222 COVID-19 vaccine. Using immunoSEQ multiplex PCR, the repertoire was profiled, and TCRdb retains in-frame clones only, with some absent. The table includes roughly 150,000 clones, just under 95% detected once. The specimen comprised peripheral blood, sampled on day 0 of AZD1222 vaccination. The receptor source for this set is an adult in good health.

The chain joins TRBV5-1 to TRBJ2-1; possibly TRBD1 for D (6 bases). V gave up 4 bases and J gave up 4 bases, with 18 bases separating them. Germline V gene lookup returns CDR1 SGHRS and CDR2 YFSETQ. The CDR3 length is 16 residues. The CDR3 loop reads CASSRQSMGAYNEQFF. The CDR3 coding sequence is TGCGCCAGCAGCCGACAGTCCATGGGGGCTTACAATGAGCAGTTCTTC.

The chain links TRBV12-3 or TRBV12-4 to TRBJ2-5; a possible D gene is TRBD2 (5 bases). V was clipped by 6 bases and J by 4 bases, with 12 bases between them. The CDR3 has 13 residues. The CDR3 here is CASSQTSRETQYF. DNA of the CDR3: TGTGCCAGCAGCCAAACTAGTAGAGAGACCCAGTACTTC.

The chain links TRBV9 to TRBJ1-1; D is unresolved. The CDR3 spans 16 residues. The ends were cut back, 0 bases at V and 4 bases at J, with 16 bases in the middle. From germline, CDR1 is SGDLS and CDR2 YYNGEE. CDR3 protein: CASSVDPWMASTEAFF. The CDR3 DNA reads TGTGCCAGCAGCGTAGATCCCTGGATGGCCTCCACTGAAGCTTTCTTT.

V and J are TRBV4-2 and TRBJ1-5, with D perhaps TRBD1 (6 bases). The ends were cut back, 3 bases at V and 6 bases at J, with 12 bases in the middle. There are 14 residues in the CDR3. Germline CDR1 is LGHNA and CDR2 is YNFKEQ. The CDR3 DNA sequence: TGTGCCAGCAGCCAGGGAGGGGGTCCTCAGCCCCAGCATTTT. Its translation: CASSQGGGPQPQHF.

The chain combines TRBV4-1 with TRBJ2-2, with D unclear. The germline V and J ends were trimmed by 0 bases and 6 bases, with 5 bases remaining between them. The CDR3 contains 13 residues. Germline assignment: CDR1 MGHRA and CDR2 YSYEKL. CDR3 DNA sequence: TGCGCCAGCAGCCAAGAGTTAGCCGGGGAGCTGTTTTTT. Translated: CASSQELAGELFF.

The rearrangement uses TRBV29-1 and TRBJ2-5; no reliable D call. There are 15 residues in the CDR3. Trimming removed 0 bases at V and 5 bases at J, with 16 bases between. Germline V gene sequence: CDR1 SQVTM, CDR2 ANQGSEA. The CDR3 loop is CSVEDWYVARETQYF. The CDR3 coding sequence is TGCAGCGTTGAAGATTGGTACGTGGCTAGGGAGACCCAGTACTTC.

The rearrangement links TRBV5-4 to TRBJ2-5; 9 bases are shared with TRBD2. CDR3 length equals 16 residues. Germline values: CDR1 SGHNT, CDR2 YYREEE (reference sequence). Germline trimming cut 0 bases from V and 4 bases from J; bases unmatched to any gene: 7. CDR3 sequence: CASSLVGAAGGETQYF. CDR3 DNA sequence: TGTGCCAGCAGCTTGGTGGGGGCAGCGGGGGGAGAGACCCAGTACTTC.

The chain uses TRBV27 and TRBJ1-1, with 7 nucleotides matching TRBD1. Germline CDR1 and CDR2: MNHEY and SMNVEV (reference sequence). This CDR3 comprises 14 residues. V shed 4 bases and J 1 base; nucleotides not matched to a gene: 3. CDR3 DNA sequence: TGTGCCAGCAGTTGGGGGACAGCGAACACTGAAGCTTTCTTT. Translation gives CASSWGTANTEAFF.

The chain uses TRBV7-9 and TRBJ2-7; unclear D gene. Trimming removed 1 base at V and 7 bases at J, with 8 bases between. Per germline, CDR1 SEHNR and CDR2 FQNEAQ (reference sequence). The CDR3 length is 12 residues. The CDR3 DNA reads TGTGCCAGCAGCTTAGAAGCGAGGGAGCAGTACTTC. This sequence encodes CASSLEAREQYF.

The rearrangement links TRBV19 to TRBJ1-5; 10 nucleotides match TRBD1. Trimming removed 5 bases from V and 4 bases from J; junction bases left unmatched: 5. This CDR3 comprises 15 residues. Germline CDR1 LNHDA, CDR2 SQIVND (reference sequence). In nucleotides, the CDR3 is TGTGCCAGTAGTCTCCGACAGGGGGCAAATCAGCCCCAGCATTTT. Amino acids: CASSLRQGANQPQHF.

The chain recombines TRBV5-4 with TRBJ2-3; D unclear. V shed 2 bases and J shed 8 bases, with 18 bases lying between them. Germline V gene lookup returns CDR1 SGHNT and CDR2 YYREEE (reference sequence). The CDR3 has 15 amino acids. CDR3: CASSFQTAPESTQYF. CDR3 nucleotides: TGTGCCAGCAGCTTTCAAACAGCCCCTGAAAGTACGCAGTATTTT.

The chain joins TRBV10-2 to TRBJ2-2, with TRBD1 identical over 10 bases. The CDR3 totals 15 residues. V shed 6 bases, J shed 5 bases, and the junction held 6 bases outside the gene matches. Germline V gene data show CDR1 as WSHSY and CDR2 as SAAADI. The CDR3 reads CASSTDRGRTGELFF. The CDR3 DNA sequence: TGCGCCAGCAGCACGGACAGGGGGAGGACCGGGGAGCTGTTTTTT.

This clone has a single count. The chain has TRBV7-2 and TRBJ2-3, with 14 bases fitting TRBD2. CDR3 length: 17 amino acids. Losses at the gene ends were 6 bases for V and 1 base for J; bases not matched to a gene: 6. Germline CDR1 reads SGHTA; CDR2 reads FQGNSA. For the CDR3, the DNA is TGTGCCAGCAGATCCCCGGGACTAGCGGGAGGCACAGATACGCAGTATTTT. This sequence encodes CASRSPGLAGGTDTQYF.

The rearrangement links TRBV11-2 to TRBJ2-7; the match to TRBD2 covers 9 bases. The CDR3 contains 15 residues. J was trimmed by 2 bases and V by 2 bases; bases with no gene match: 4. CDR1 SGHAT and CDR2 FQNNGV come from the germline V gene. Here the CDR3 DNA reads TGTGCCAGCAGCTTATTTGCGGGAGGGACCTACGAGCAGTACTTC. Translation: CASSLFAGGTYEQYF.

The chain employs TRBV11-2 and TRBJ2-7; the match to TRBD2 covers 11 bases. The CDR3 sequence is 18 residues long. Germline V lookup: CDR1 SGHAT, CDR2 FQNNGV. With V trimmed by 5 bases and J by 4 bases, 16 bases remained unmatched. Here the CDR3 reads CASSTGLAGVALSYEQYF. The CDR3 nucleotides read TGTGCCAGCAGCACCGGACTAGCGGGCGTAGCACTCAGTTACGAGCAGTACTTC.

This rearrangement joins TRBV2 to TRBJ2-3; weak D call: TRBD1 (6 bases). Deletions cut 6 bases from V and 2 bases from J, with 18 bases between. This CDR3 spans 16 amino acids. The germline V gene encodes CDR1 SNHLY and CDR2 FYNNEI. CDR3 coding DNA: TGTGCCAGCAGCGCAGTGGGACACGGGAACACAGATACGCAGTATTTT. Translated, it gives CASSAVGHGNTDTQYF.

The sample holds a few counts of this clone. The V gene is TRBV4-3, the J gene TRBJ2-6; the D gene is possibly TRBD2 (7 bases). Trimming stripped 0 bases from V and 0 bases from J, with 9 bases between. The germline CDR1 and CDR2 sequences are LGHNA and YSLEER. The CDR3 spans 17 residues. CDR3 DNA: TGCGCCAGCAGCCAAGAGGGAGGGGGCTCTGGGGCCAACGTCCTGACTTTC. The encoded protein is CASSQEGGGSGANVLTF.

The V gene is TRBV27, the J gene TRBJ1-6; unclear D gene. In germline, CDR1 is MNHEY, CDR2 SMNVEV (reference sequence). The CDR3 has 15 amino acids. Trimming took 1 base from V and 6 from J, leaving 10 bases between them. The CDR3 protein is CASSLWSRGNSPLHF. The CDR3 coding sequence is TGTGCCAGCAGTTTATGGTCCCGGGGTAATTCACCCCTCCACTTT.

This rearrangement joins TRBV6-2 or TRBV6-3 to TRBJ2-6; the match to TRBD1 covers 9 bases. CDR3 length equals 16 residues. Germline V CDR1 and CDR2: MNHEY, SVGEGT. Unmatched junction bases numbered 3, after V lost 5 bases and J lost 1 base. The CDR3 protein is CASSVTGGSGANVLTF. The CDR3 nucleotides are TGTGCCAGCAGTGTGACAGGGGGATCTGGGGCCAACGTCCTGACTTTC.

This clone was observed a few times. The V call is TRBV19, the J call TRBJ1-5; no definite D call. Germline CDR1 reads LNHDA; CDR2 reads SQIVND (reference sequence). Trimming cost V 2 bases and J 6 bases, with 5 bases left between them. The CDR3 runs 12 residues. The CDR3 is CASSISIQPQHF. DNA of the CDR3: TGTGCCAGTAGTATAAGTATTCAGCCCCAGCATTTT.

V is TRBV6-1 and J is TRBJ2-7, with TRBD2 as a possible D gene (6 bases). The CDR3 covers 14 residues. Trimming left V 2 bases short and J 6 bases short, with 14 bases between. CDR1 is MNHNS and CDR2 is SASEGT in the germline V gene. This CDR3 is CASSELGGPIEQYF. As DNA, the CDR3 is TGTGCCAGCAGTGAATTGGGGGGACCCATCGAGCAGTACTTC.